This TCR beta chain was recorded in a study of blood T cell repertoires in COVID-19. Overall study: Nucleic acid was either cDNA or gDNA, and it came from T cells, B-cell-depleted T cells, or PBMCs.

The data were produced by immunoSEQ multiplex PCR, yet TCRdb's version contains in-frame clones alone and is incomplete. The data hold roughly 200,000 clones, with 75% to 85% observed a single time. The sequence was collected from a man aged 40-55 years who had recovered from COVID-19. Source material: PBMCs or T cells enriched from blood (not recorded which).

The CDR3 loop is CSVVGTSGSTDTQYF. CDR3 nucleotides: TGCAGCGTTGTTGGGACTAGCGGGAGTACAGATACGCAGTATTTT. The V call is TRBV29-1, the J call TRBJ2-3; 14 bases map to TRBD2. Trimming at V came to 4 bases and at J to 3 bases, leaving 3 bases not matched to a gene. Per the germline V gene, CDR1 is SQVTM and CDR2 is ANQGSEA. CDR3 length: 15 amino acids.